Listed here is a single T cell receptor (beta chain). CDR3 length equals 13 residues. With 1 base removed from V and 9 bases from J, the gap between germline ends came to 10 bases. Germline V gene sequence: CDR1 LNHDA, CDR2 SQIVND (reference sequence). The data originate from a study of blood T cell repertoires in COVID-19. Turning to the study itself: The origin of the acute and convalescent COVID-19 samples was the United States, Italy and Spain. T cells, B-cell-depleted T cells, or PBMCs supplied cDNA or gDNA.

The data were produced by immunoSEQ multiplex PCR, yet TCRdb's version contains in-frame clones alone and is incomplete. This table has 150,000 to 200,000 clones, 65% to 90% appearing once. The TCR sequence derives from a man between 50 and 59 years old with active or convalescent COVID-19. The source material was peripheral blood. The rearrangement links TRBV19 to TRBJ2-1; D may be TRBD2 (6 bases). The CDR3, as DNA: TGTGCCAGTAGTATAGCTGCGGGGATTGAGCAGTTCTTC. Its translation: CASSIAAGIEQFF. Variable domain in full (rest from reference TRBV19 and TRBJ2-1): DGGITQSPKYLFRKEGQNVTLSCEQNLNHDAMYWYRQDPGQGLRLIYYSQIVNDFQKGDIAEGYSVSREKKESFPLTVTSAQKNPTAFYLCASSIAAGIEQFFGPGTRLTVL.